The 22 T cell receptor beta chains presented below share a single source sample, sequenced in a study of shared clonotypes between healthy human individuals. Some clones are missing from TCRdb's copy, which holds only in-frame ones; the method was immunoSEQ multiplex PCR. The sample has 2 million to 3 million clones, roughly 93% seen once; the top ten hold about 0.39%. Sequenced input: naive CD4+ T cells from PBMCs. The sample's subset: CD45RA+ positively selected. These receptors were obtained from a man younger than 35 in good health. Some clones in this sample may be carry-over from other donors' samples.

This rearrangement joins TRBV28 to TRBJ2-1, with 7 bases lining up with TRBD2. Per germline, CDR1 MDHEN and CDR2 SYDVKM. Losses at the gene ends were 7 bases for V and 4 bases for J; bases not matched to a gene: 7. CDR3 size: 14 residues. CDR3 nucleotides: TGTGCCAGCAAGGAGGGAGGGAATTACAATGAGCAGTTCTTC. Amino acid sequence: CASKEGGNYNEQFF.

This chain joins TRBV5-1 and TRBJ2-3; D is uncertain. Germline-derived CDR1 and CDR2 are SGHRS and YFSETQ. Trimming stripped 4 bases from V and 0 bases from J, with 12 bases between. The CDR3 length is 15 residues. The CDR3 loop is CASSLISVSTDTQYF. The DNA of the CDR3 is TGCGCCAGCAGCCTTATAAGCGTTAGCACAGATACGCAGTATTTT.

The V call is TRBV5-1, the J call TRBJ2-7; 13 bases fit TRBD2. CDR1 and CDR2 from the germline V gene are SGHRS and YFSETQ. The CDR3 runs to 18 residues. V trimming: 0 bases; J trimming: 5 bases; junction bases outside the gene matches: 11. The CDR3 DNA sequence: TGCGCCAGCAGCTTGGGGACTAGCGGGAGAGTCATCATCGACGAGCAGTACTTC. It yields the protein CASSLGTSGRVIIDEQYF.

The chain is built from TRBV6-1 and TRBJ2-7; D remains unclear. Germline V gene sequence: CDR1 MNHNS, CDR2 SASEGT. Trimming took 7 bases from V and 3 from J, leaving 10 bases between them. The CDR3 runs to 12 residues. The CDR3 is CASTSMFYEQYF. Written as DNA, the CDR3 is TGTGCCAGCACGTCGATGTTCTACGAGCAGTACTTC.

The V gene is TRBV6-6, the J gene TRBJ1-2; weak D call: TRBD1 (6 bases). CDR1 and CDR2 from the germline V gene are MNHNY and SVGAGI (reference sequence). This CDR3 contains 13 residues. The ends were cut back, 5 bases at V and 4 bases at J, with 11 bases in the middle. The CDR3: CASSPQGIYGYTF. The CDR3 bases are TGTGCCAGCAGTCCACAGGGCATCTATGGCTACACCTTC.

The V gene is TRBV15, the J gene TRBJ2-1; 12 bases are shared with TRBD2. Germline CDR1 LNHNV, CDR2 YYDKDF (reference sequence). There are 17 residues in the CDR3. V trimming: 2 bases; J trimming: 2 bases; junction bases outside the gene matches: 4. As DNA, the CDR3 is TGTGCCACCAGCAGATCCCGGACTAGCGGGGCCTACAATGAGCAGTTCTTC. Protein product: CATSRSRTSGAYNEQFF.

This CDR3 reads CASSLQPATNEKLFF. In DNA form, the CDR3 reads TGTGCCAGTAGTCTACAGCCTGCAACTAATGAAAAACTGTTTTTT. The chain combines TRBV19 with TRBJ1-4; D gene uncertain. CDR3 length: 15 residues. Between the trimmed V and J ends, which lost 5 bases and 0 bases, there was a span of 10 bases. Germline V gene data show CDR1 as LNHDA and CDR2 as SQIVND (reference sequence).

V gene TRBV5-1 combines with J gene TRBJ2-2; 10 nucleotides agree with TRBD2. CDR1 and CDR2 from the germline V gene are SGHRS and YFSETQ. The CDR3 loop spans 14 amino acids. Trimming took 5 bases from V and 6 from J; bases not matched to a gene: 4. The DNA for the CDR3 is TGCGCCAGCAGATTCGGGACTAGCGCCGGGGAGCTGTTTTTT. Its translation is CASRFGTSAGELFF.

The chain combines TRBV7-7 with TRBJ2-1; 7 positions agree with TRBD2. The CDR3 has 14 residues. CDR1 SSHAT and CDR2 FNYEAQ come from the germline V gene (reference sequence). The ends lost 5 bases at V and 5 bases at J; junction bases unmatched: 6. CDR3 loop: CASSLLGLHNEQFF. In nucleotides, the CDR3 is TGTGCCAGCAGCCTTCTGGGACTACACAATGAGCAGTTCTTC. The whole variable domain, filled in from reference TRBV7-7 and TRBJ2-1, reads GAGVSQSPRYKVTKRGQDVTLRCDPISSHATLYWYQQALGQGPEFLTYFNYEAQPDKSGLPSDRFSAERPEGSISTLTIQRTEQRDSAMYRCASSLLGLHNEQFFGPGTRLTVL.

The chain couples TRBV5-5 to TRBJ1-2, with no clear D. This CDR3 comprises 14 residues. V shed 0 bases and J shed 4 bases, with 10 bases lying between them. Germline values: CDR1 SGHKS, CDR2 YYEKEE (reference sequence). CDR3 in DNA: TGTGCCAGCAGCTTGGGATCTTTGCGCTATGGCTACACCTTC. This encodes CASSLGSLRYGYTF.

This chain uses TRBV28 with TRBJ2-2; TRBD1 matches at 9 bases. Germline CDR1 is MDHEN and CDR2 is SYDVKM. The CDR3 is 16 residues long. The junction had 7 bases not matched to a gene; V was cut back by 8 bases and J by 0 bases. DNA of the CDR3: TGTGCCAGCCGTCCGGGACAGGGATCGAACACCGGGGAGCTGTTTTTT. Its translation is CASRPGQGSNTGELFF.

The CDR3 protein is CASSYGQGLYGYTF. Written as DNA, the CDR3 is TGTGCCAGCAGTTACGGACAGGGGCTCTATGGCTACACCTTC. The chain recombines TRBV6-5 with TRBJ1-2, with 9 nucleotides matching TRBD1. There are 14 residues in the CDR3. Germline-derived CDR1 and CDR2 are MNHEY and SVGAGI. V shed 2 bases and J 4 bases; nucleotides not matched to a gene: 2.

The chain recombines TRBV5-4 with TRBJ2-1, with D possibly TRBD2 on 6 matching bases. Trimming pared 4 bases from V and 8 bases from J, leaving 10 bases between. The CDR3 has 12 amino acids. Germline-derived CDR1 and CDR2 are SGHNT and YYREEE (reference sequence). The CDR3 nucleotides read TGTGCCAGCAGCGTCCCGGGAGATGAGCAGTTCTTC. Its translation is CASSVPGDEQFF. Full variable domain (outside the CDR3, taken from reference TRBV5-4 and TRBJ2-1): ETGVTQSPTHLIKTRGQQVTLRCSSQSGHNTVSWYQQALGQGPQFIFQYYREEENGRGNFPPRFSGLQFPNYSSELNVNALELDDSALYLCASSVPGDEQFFGPGTRLTVL.

Points on this clone: This CDR3 fails to terminate in the conserved phenylalanine or tryptophan, so it likely reflects a read error. The CDR3 DNA follows: TGCGCCAGCAGCCCCCGACAGGGTGGGAACGAGCAGTACCTC. The encoded protein is CASSPRQGGNEQYL. The genes are TRBV10-1 and TRBJ2-7; TRBD1 aligns across 7 bases. The CDR3 length is 14 residues. Germline CDR1 WNHNN, CDR2 SYGVQD (reference sequence). The junction had 10 bases not matched to a gene; V was cut back by 6 bases and J by 5 bases.

V is TRBV28 and J is TRBJ1-2; D possibly corresponds to TRBD1 (6 bases). This CDR3 has 13 amino acids. Trimming cost V 5 bases and J 4 bases, with 11 bases left between them. Looked up from germline, CDR1 is MDHEN and CDR2 is SYDVKM. The CDR3 is CASSITRGYGYTF. The CDR3 DNA is TGTGCCAGCAGTATAACCAGGGGCTATGGCTACACCTTC.

The chain combines TRBV6-6 with TRBJ1-2; TRBD1 matches 9 bases. The CDR3 consists of 15 residues. The germline gives CDR1 MNHNY, CDR2 SVGAGI (reference sequence). With 5 bases clipped from V and 4 bases from J, the junction kept 8 bases outside the gene matches. CDR3 region: CASSPRQGDFYGYTF. The CDR3 nucleotides read TGTGCCAGCAGTCCCCGACAGGGGGACTTCTATGGCTACACCTTC.

This chain connects TRBV7-2 to TRBJ2-3; no reliable D call. CDR1 and CDR2 from the germline V gene are SGHTA and FQGNSA. The CDR3 consists of 14 residues. Trimming took 3 bases from V and 1 from J, leaving 8 bases between them. CDR3 bases: TGTGCCAGCAGCTTTGTGTCTGGCACAGATACGCAGTATTTT. Protein: CASSFVSGTDTQYF.

The rearrangement joins TRBV6-4 to TRBJ1-2; D is undetermined. The CDR3 is 12 amino acids. V dropped 3 bases and J dropped 1 base, with 3 bases sitting between them. Germline V lookup: CDR1 MRHNA, CDR2 SNTAGT. The CDR3 DNA reads TGTGCCAGCAGTGAGCATAACTATGGCTACACCTTC. This encodes CASSEHNYGYTF.

This chain connects TRBV19 to TRBJ1-5; D uncertain. The CDR3 is 16 residues long. Germline CDR1 LNHDA, CDR2 SQIVND (reference sequence). With 6 bases removed from V and 4 bases from J, the gap between germline ends came to 19 bases. The CDR3 here is CASSESTLLGNQPQHF. The CDR3 DNA is TGTGCCAGTAGCGAATCCACCCTACTCGGGAATCAGCCCCAGCATTTT. Full variable domain (rest looked up from reference TRBV19 and TRBJ1-5): DGGITQSPKYLFRKEGQNVTLSCEQNLNHDAMYWYRQDPGQGLRLIYYSQIVNDFQKGDIAEGYSVSREKKESFPLTVTSAQKNPTAFYLCASSESTLLGNQPQHFGDGTRLSIL.

The chain has TRBV5-1 and TRBJ2-7, with TRBD1 matching 7 bases. The J segment lost 1 base and the V segment lost 5 bases, leaving 6 bases of the junction unmatched. The CDR3 has 14 amino acids. Germline assignment: CDR1 SGHRS and CDR2 YFSETQ. The chain's CDR3 is CASRGRTGSYEQYF. DNA of the CDR3: TGCGCCAGCAGGGGTAGGACAGGATCCTACGAGCAGTACTTC.

The V and J genes are TRBV7-9 and TRBJ2-7; D is possibly TRBD2 (6 bases). Trimming left V 2 bases short and J 7 bases short, with 12 bases between. Germline V CDR1 and CDR2: SEHNR, FQNEAQ (reference sequence). The CDR3 has 13 residues. The CDR3 here is CASSLYTAGEQYF. CDR3 sequence (DNA): TGTGCCAGCAGCTTATATACGGCGGGGGAGCAGTACTTC. The whole variable domain, remainder taken from reference TRBV7-9 and TRBJ2-7, is DTGVSQNPRHKITKRGQNVTFRCDPISEHNRLYWYRQTLGQGPEFLTYFQNEAQLEKSRLLSDRFSAERPKGSFSTLEIQRTEQGDSAMYLCASSLYTAGEQYFGPGTRLTVT.

This clone occurred once. This chain joins TRBV28 and TRBJ1-1; TRBD1 agrees at 7 bases. Germline V gene lookup returns CDR1 MDHEN and CDR2 SYDVKM. The V gene end was trimmed by 4 bases and the J gene end by 10 bases; junction bases not matched to a gene: 12. CDR3 size: 14 residues. The CDR3 bases are TGTGCCAGCAGTTCCTATGGACAGGCTAGCGCAGCTTTCTTT. This codes for CASSSYGQASAAFF.